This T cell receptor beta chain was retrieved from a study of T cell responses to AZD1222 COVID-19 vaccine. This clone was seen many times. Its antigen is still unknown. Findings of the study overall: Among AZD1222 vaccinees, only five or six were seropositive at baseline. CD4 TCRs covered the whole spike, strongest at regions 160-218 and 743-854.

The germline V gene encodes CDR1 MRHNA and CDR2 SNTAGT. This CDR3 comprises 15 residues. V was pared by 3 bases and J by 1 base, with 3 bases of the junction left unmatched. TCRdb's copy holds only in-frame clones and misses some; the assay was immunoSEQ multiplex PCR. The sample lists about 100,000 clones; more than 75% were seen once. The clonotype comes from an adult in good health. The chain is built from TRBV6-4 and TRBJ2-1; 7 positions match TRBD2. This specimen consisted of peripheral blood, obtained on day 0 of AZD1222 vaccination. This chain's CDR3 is CASSEGSGSYNEQFF. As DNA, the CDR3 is TGTGCCAGCAGTGAGGGTAGCGGGTCCTACAATGAGCAGTTCTTC.